The 25 T cell receptor beta chains below were found in one sample sequenced in a study of blood T cell repertoires in COVID-19. Generated by immunoSEQ multiplex PCR, the TCRdb table keeps only in-frame clones and is missing some. This sample yields approximately 230,000 clones, of which roughly 80% are seen a single time; about 9% belongs to the top ten. Material for sequencing was peripheral blood. The receptors shown here come from an elderly man with acute or convalescent COVID-19.

CDR3 residues: CASSLWTGHTEAFF. Written as DNA, the CDR3 is TGTGCCAGCAGCTTGTGGACAGGGCACACTGAAGCTTTCTTT. J is TRBJ1-1 and V is TRBV7-7, with TRBD1 matching over 8 bases. V was pared by 3 bases and J by 3 bases, with 3 bases of the junction left unmatched. The CDR3 totals 14 residues. CDR1 is SSHAT, CDR2 FNYEAQ, per germline (reference sequence).

This chain links TRBV7-8 with TRBJ2-1, with D perhaps matching TRBD2 (7 bases). The CDR3 runs to 15 residues. Germline V CDR1 and CDR2: SGHVS, FQNEAQ. Between the trimmed V and J ends, which lost 0 bases and 9 bases, there was a span of 15 bases. Here the CDR3 DNA reads TGTGCCAGCAGCTTAGCGTCTCGAGGGGGGGGTGAGCAGTTCTTC. Translated, it gives CASSLASRGGGEQFF.

J is TRBJ1-1 and V is TRBV6-5; TRBD1 matches at 9 bases. The CDR3 is 14 residues long. CDR1 is MNHEY, CDR2 SVGAGI, per germline. With 3 bases clipped from V and 8 bases from J, the junction kept 7 bases outside the gene matches. The CDR3 DNA follows: TGTGCCAGCAGTTATCAGACAGGGGGTTTGGAAGCTTTCTTT. This translates into CASSYQTGGLEAFF.

The V call is TRBV5-4, the J call TRBJ1-3; 7 bases are a match to TRBD1. The CDR3 has 19 residues. CDR1 and CDR2 from the germline V gene are SGHNT and YYREEE (reference sequence). The J segment lost 0 bases and the V segment lost 3 bases, leaving 15 bases of the junction unmatched. The CDR3 DNA reads as TGTGCCAGCAGCTATAAATTTACGGTCACAGGGGACTCTGGAAACACCATATATTTT. Translating gives CASSYKFTVTGDSGNTIYF. Together with reference TRBV5-4 and TRBJ1-3, the CDR3 gives the full variable domain: ETGVTQSPTHLIKTRGQQVTLRCSSQSGHNTVSWYQQALGQGPQFIFQYYREEENGRGNFPPRFSGLQFPNYSSELNVNALELDDSALYLCASSYKFTVTGDSGNTIYFGEGSWLTVV.

The chain recombines TRBV7-8 with TRBJ1-5; no reliable D call. There are 14 residues in the CDR3. Per germline, CDR1 SGHVS and CDR2 FQNEAQ. V gave up 2 bases and J gave up 3 bases, with 8 bases separating them. This CDR3 reads CASSLKRDNQPQHF. CDR3 coding DNA: TGTGCCAGCAGCTTAAAACGGGACAATCAGCCCCAGCATTTT.

The gene calls are TRBV7-9 and TRBJ2-2, with D tentatively TRBD2 (6 bases). CDR1 SEHNR and CDR2 FQNEAQ come from the germline V gene (reference sequence). Trimming pared 5 bases from V and 3 bases from J, leaving 13 bases between. The CDR3 length is 15 residues. CDR3 nucleotide sequence: TGTGCCAGCAGCCTAAGACTAGTTCACACCGGGGAGCTGTTTTTT. Amino acid sequence: CASSLRLVHTGELFF.

The chain joins TRBV12-3 or TRBV12-4 to TRBJ1-5; 7 bases are a match to TRBD1. The J segment lost 3 bases and the V segment lost 8 bases, leaving 4 bases of the junction unmatched. The CDR3 extends over 13 amino acids. For the CDR3, the DNA is TGTGCCAGCGGACAGGCGATCAATCAGCCCCAGCATTTT. Its translation: CASGQAINQPQHF.

The chain carries TRBV12-2 and TRBJ2-7; TRBD1, the table's D call, lacks a check against the DNA. TRBV12-2 is recorded as a pseudogene. This CDR3 has 16 amino acids. CDR3 in amino acids: CASRLPAGQVSYEQYF. CDR3 bases: TGTGCAAGTCGCTTACCCGCCGGACAGGTCTCCTACGAGCAGTACTTC.

This clone has just one count. This chain links TRBV6-5 with TRBJ1-1, with TRBD1 matching 7 bases. The CDR3 sequence is 15 residues long. Germline CDR1 MNHEY, CDR2 SVGAGI. Trimming at V came to 5 bases and at J to 4 bases, leaving 10 bases not matched to a gene. CDR3 region: CASSTTPGGGTEAFF. CDR3 DNA sequence: TGTGCCAGCAGTACAACCCCAGGGGGAGGCACTGAAGCTTTCTTT.

V and J are TRBV18 and TRBJ1-3; D unresolved. This CDR3 has 15 amino acids. Looked up from germline, CDR1 is KGHSH and CDR2 is LQKENI. Trimming left V 6 bases short and J 1 base short, with 13 bases between. CDR3 loop: CASSRPFESGNTIYF. CDR3 bases: TGTGCCAGCTCCCGCCCCTTTGAGTCTGGAAACACCATATATTTT.

This sequence joins TRBV11-2 and TRBJ2-7, with 12 bases aligning to TRBD1. The length of the CDR3 is 15 residues. The germline gives CDR1 SGHAT, CDR2 FQNNGV. Trimming at V came to 5 bases and at J to 3 bases, leaving 5 bases not matched to a gene. This chain's CDR3 is CASSSRDRGLYEQYF. CDR3 in DNA: TGTGCCAGCAGCAGCCGGGACAGGGGGCTCTACGAGCAGTACTTC.

V usage is TRBV7-6 and J usage is TRBJ1-5, with D unresolved. Trimming removed 0 bases from V and 0 bases from J, with 9 bases in between. Germline V gene sequence: CDR1 SGHVS, CDR2 FNYEAQ. This CDR3 region has 16 residues. This CDR3 is CASSLARADSNQPQHF. The CDR3 coding sequence is TGTGCCAGCAGCTTAGCGCGGGCAGATAGCAATCAGCCCCAGCATTTT.

The J gene is TRBJ1-1, the V gene TRBV5-1; a weak D match, TRBD1 (6 bases). The length of the CDR3 is 13 residues. Germline-derived CDR1 and CDR2 are SGHRS and YFSETQ. V lost 5 bases and J lost 3, with 11 bases in between. DNA of the CDR3: TGCGCCAGCAGACAGGGAGTTGACACTGAAGCTTTCTTT. Protein: CASRQGVDTEAFF.

In this sample, this clone turned up a few times. The chain links TRBV12-3 or TRBV12-4 to TRBJ2-7; 7 nucleotides line up with TRBD1. There are 13 residues in the CDR3. Trimming at V came to 7 bases and at J to 9 bases, leaving 12 bases not matched to a gene. The CDR3 DNA follows: TGTGCCAGCACGACAGGGTTAGCGCTCTGGCAGTACTTC. Translating it yields CASTTGLALWQYF.

This chain joins TRBV24-1 and TRBJ2-7; 12 nucleotides agree with TRBD2. Per germline, CDR1 KGHDR and CDR2 SFDVKD. This CDR3 is 16 amino acids long. V lost 3 bases and J lost 4; bases outside the gene matches: 6. The CDR3 loop reads CATSDRTSGDFYEQYF. CDR3 bases: TGTGCCACCAGTGATAGGACTAGCGGGGACTTTTACGAGCAGTACTTC.

The chain recombines TRBV5-1 with TRBJ1-6; 7 bases agree with TRBD1. This CDR3 is 15 amino acids long. In germline, CDR1 is SGHRS, CDR2 YFSETQ. V gave up 4 bases and J gave up 5 bases; unmatched junction bases: 6. CDR3: CASSLGTVNNSPLHF. The CDR3 DNA sequence: TGCGCCAGCAGCCTTGGGACAGTTAATAATTCACCCCTCCACTTT.

This clone was counted only a few times. The chain has TRBV29-1 and TRBJ2-7, with 8 bases fitting TRBD1. Germline-derived CDR1 and CDR2 are SQVTM and ANQGSEA. There are 14 residues in the CDR3. V shed 6 bases and J 5 bases; nucleotides not matched to a gene: 12. CDR3 sequence reads: CSVKGGGRGHEQYF. DNA of the CDR3: TGCAGCGTAAAAGGGGGTGGCAGGGGGCACGAGCAGTACTTC.

The V and J genes are TRBV4-1 and TRBJ1-5; 7 positions agree with TRBD1. The germline V gene encodes CDR1 MGHRA and CDR2 YSYEKL. V lost 3 bases to trimming and J lost 0 bases; unmatched junction nucleotides: 5. This CDR3 comprises 16 residues. CDR3 nucleotide sequence: TGCGCCAGCAGCCAGACCGGGACAGCTAGCAATCAGCCCCAGCATTTT. It yields the protein CASSQTGTASNQPQHF.

V is TRBV2 and J is TRBJ2-7; 10 bases line up with TRBD2. Germline CDR1 reads SNHLY; CDR2 reads FYNNEI. Trimming at V came to 6 bases and at J to 4 bases, leaving 6 bases not matched to a gene. The CDR3 sequence is 14 residues long. The CDR3 loop reads CASSPASGRYEQYF. Here the CDR3 DNA reads TGTGCCAGCAGCCCCGCTAGCGGGAGATACGAGCAGTACTTC.

The chain employs TRBV19 and TRBJ2-7; 8 nucleotides align to TRBD1. The CDR3 has 14 amino acids. CDR1 is LNHDA, CDR2 SQIVND, per germline (reference sequence). V lost 4 bases and J lost 3; bases outside the gene matches: 5. The CDR3 nucleotides are TGTGCCAGTAGTACGGGACAGGCCTACTACGAGCAGTACTTC. Translated, it gives CASSTGQAYYEQYF.

On this clone itself: The same CDR3 can be traced to other DNA sequences in this sample. The chain has TRBV5-4 and TRBJ2-5, with TRBD1 matching over 7 bases. J lost 2 bases, V lost 4 bases, and 5 bases had no gene match. This CDR3 spans 14 amino acids. Germline V gene data show CDR1 as SGHNT and CDR2 as YYREEE (reference sequence). Here the CDR3 DNA reads TGTGCCAGCAGCCTGGGACAGATACAAGAGACCCAGTACTTC. It is translated as CASSLGQIQETQYF.

The J gene is TRBJ1-3, the V gene TRBV18; 9 bases map to TRBD1. CDR3 size: 17 residues. V lost 2 bases and J lost 4; bases outside the gene matches: 9. CDR1 KGHSH and CDR2 LQKENI come from the germline V gene. The CDR3 DNA is TGTGCCAGCTCACCAATACAACGGACAGGGGCCGGAAACACCATATATTTT. Amino acids: CASSPIQRTGAGNTIYF.

The CDR3 coding sequence is TGTGCCAGCAGTGAAGGAGGGTGGGGAGCTTTCTTT. It codes for CASSEGGWGAFF. The chain carries TRBV6-1 and TRBJ1-1; D unresolved. The CDR3 contains 12 residues. The germline gives CDR1 MNHNS, CDR2 SASEGT. V dropped 1 base and J dropped 10 bases, with 10 bases sitting between them.

The V and J genes are TRBV19 and TRBJ1-2; the D gene is possibly TRBD1 (6 bases). The V end was cut by 5 bases, the J end by 2 bases, with 9 bases between. CDR3 size: 13 residues. Germline V gene data show CDR1 as LNHDA and CDR2 as SQIVND (reference sequence). In DNA, the CDR3 is TGTGCCAGTAGTGGTACAGGGAACTATGGCTACACCTTC. Residues: CASSGTGNYGYTF. Full variable domain (missing parts from reference TRBV19 and TRBJ1-2): DGGITQSPKYLFRKEGQNVTLSCEQNLNHDAMYWYRQDPGQGLRLIYYSQIVNDFQKGDIAEGYSVSREKKESFPLTVTSAQKNPTAFYLCASSGTGNYGYTFGSGTRLTVV.

This sequence joins TRBV5-6 and TRBJ2-7, with D perhaps matching TRBD1 (8 bases). Trimming removed 2 bases from V and 7 bases from J, with 16 bases in between. Germline CDR1 and CDR2: SGHDT and YYEEEE. The CDR3 sequence is 14 residues long. The CDR3 spells CASSFLTGEGEQYF. The CDR3 DNA reads as TGTGCCAGCAGCTTCTTGACAGGGGAGGGAGAGCAGTACTTC.